Each of the 12 T cell receptor beta chains below was sequenced from the same sample in a study of cytomegalovirus exposure and HLA in healthy donors. Amplification used 60 Vbeta primers and 13 Jbeta primers. Data came from immunoSEQ multiplex PCR; TCRdb stores just in-frame clones and leaves some out. Of about 140,000 clones listed, approximately 82% are singletons. What was sequenced was PBMCs. Receptor source: a young man in good health and CMV-seropositive.

The J gene is TRBJ2-7, the V gene TRBV28; D is uncertain. The length of the CDR3 is 12 residues. The V and J ends lost 8 bases and 1 base respectively, with 9 bases between them. Germline V gene sequence: CDR1 MDHEN, CDR2 SYDVKM. The CDR3 DNA is TGTGCCAGCTTTGAGCCTTCCTACGAGCAGTACTTC. Its translation is CASFEPSYEQYF.

The V and J genes are TRBV9 and TRBJ2-3, with 7 bases aligning to TRBD2. The CDR3 extends over 16 amino acids. The V segment lost 4 bases and the J segment 3 bases; nucleotides outside the gene matches: 11. From germline, CDR1 is SGDLS and CDR2 YYNGEE. The CDR3 loop is CASSPRPAGSTDTQYF. CDR3 in DNA: TGTGCCAGCAGCCCCCGCCCAGCGGGATCGACAGATACGCAGTATTTT.

In its sample, this clone was seen a few times. This sequence joins TRBV6-5 and TRBJ2-3; D unclear. This CDR3 is 14 amino acids long. Germline-derived CDR1 and CDR2 are MNHEY and SVGAGI. V was trimmed by 6 bases and J by 2 bases, leaving 12 bases between them. CDR3 sequence reads: CASRAGRSTDTQYF. The CDR3 coding sequence is TGTGCCAGCAGGGCAGGCAGATCCACAGATACGCAGTATTTT.

The chain recombines TRBV6-5 with TRBJ1-2; D possibly corresponds to TRBD1 (6 bases). CDR3 length: 13 residues. The V gene lost 4 bases and the J gene lost 2 bases, with 8 bases spanning the gap. Germline CDR1 and CDR2: MNHEY and SVGAGI. The CDR3 coding sequence is TGTGCCAGCAGTTCAGGACAGAACTATGGCTACACCTTC. The encoded protein is CASSSGQNYGYTF.

The gene calls are TRBV19 and TRBJ1-4; D is uncertain. Trimming pared 4 bases from V and 2 bases from J, leaving 8 bases between. Germline values: CDR1 LNHDA, CDR2 SQIVND (reference sequence). This CDR3 contains 14 residues. The CDR3 bases are TGTGCCAGTAGTACCAGGCTCACTAATGAAAAACTGTTTTTT. This translates into CASSTRLTNEKLFF.

The chain combines TRBV5-1 with TRBJ2-1; a possible D gene is TRBD2 (5 bases). Trimming removed 5 bases from V and 0 bases from J, with 12 bases in between. Germline V lookup: CDR1 SGHRS, CDR2 YFSETQ. The CDR3 contains 15 residues. CDR3 sequence reads: CASSWTASSYNEQFF. The CDR3 DNA reads TGCGCCAGCAGTTGGACTGCGAGCTCCTACAATGAGCAGTTCTTC. Full variable domain (remainder filled in from reference TRBV5-1 and TRBJ2-1): KAGVTQTPRYLIKTRGQQVTLSCSPISGHRSVSWYQQTPGQGLQFLFEYFSETQRNKGNFPGRFSGRQFSNSRSEMNVSTLELGDSALYLCASSWTASSYNEQFFGPGTRLTVL.

J is TRBJ2-3 and V is TRBV7-9; 9 bases fit TRBD1. The CDR3 runs 17 residues. Trimming removed 2 bases from V and 3 bases from J; junction bases left unmatched: 9. Germline V gives CDR1 SEHNR, CDR2 FQNEAQ (reference sequence). The CDR3 here is CASSLLLGQGKTDTQYF. The CDR3 nucleotides are TGTGCCAGCAGCTTACTCCTCGGACAGGGGAAAACAGATACGCAGTATTTT.

The V and J genes are TRBV7-3 and TRBJ1-1; 7 bases fit TRBD1. The germline CDR1 and CDR2 sequences are SGHTA and FQGTGA. V dropped 5 bases and J dropped 1; count of bases not matched to a gene: 7. The CDR3 extends over 15 amino acids. CDR3 loop: CASSLQGQRNTEAFF. CDR3 coding DNA: TGTGCCAGCAGCCTTCAGGGACAGCGGAACACTGAAGCTTTCTTT.

In this sample, this clone turned up once. CDR3 region: CASGRPKNTGTSGDTGELFF. The CDR3 nucleotides read TGTGCCTCTGGTAGGCCCAAAAATACCGGGACTAGCGGGGACACCGGGGAGCTGTTTTTT. The chain joins TRBV7-6 to TRBJ2-2; 13 bases agree with TRBD2. CDR1 SGHVS and CDR2 FNYEAQ come from the germline V gene. CDR3 length: 20 residues. After removal of 11 bases from V and 3 bases from J, the junction contained 21 bases not matched to a gene.

The CDR3 sequence: CASSEGQGNSPLHF. CDR3 bases: TGTGCCAGCAGTGAGGGACAGGGTAATTCACCCCTCCACTTT. The chain combines TRBV25-1 with TRBJ1-6; 9 bases fit TRBD1. Germline V lookup: CDR1 MGHDK, CDR2 SYGVNS. The CDR3 sequence is 14 residues long. The ends lost 3 bases at V and 6 bases at J; junction bases unmatched: 0.

J is TRBJ2-2 and V is TRBV12-1; the table assigns TRBD1, which was not confirmed against the DNA. TRBV12-1 is labeled a pseudogene. The length of the CDR3 is 13 residues. DNA for the CDR3: TGTGCCAGCAGCGCAGTTAACACCGGGGAGCTGTTTTTT. Amino acids: CASSAVNTGELFF.

The gene calls are TRBV6-5 and TRBJ2-1; 9 bases line up with TRBD1. Unmatched junction bases numbered 5, after V lost 6 bases and J lost 5 bases. The CDR3 is 14 amino acids. The germline V gene has CDR1 MNHEY and CDR2 SVGAGI. The CDR3 loop is CASSRTGANNEQFF. In DNA, the CDR3 is TGTGCCAGCAGCCGGACAGGGGCTAACAATGAGCAGTTCTTC.